This T cell receptor (beta chain) was obtained from a study of T-cell memory formation after mild COVID-19. Study-wide background: Largely, the TCR clusters proved donor specific.

One entry per CDR3 protein results from TCRdb running MiXCR on the 5' RACE reads. Counted here are about 560,000 distinct CDR3 sequences, over 15% occurring once; the ten biggest clones make up around 11%. This clonotype has just a few counts. Its antigen is unidentified. CDR1 and CDR2 (germline): DFQATT, SNEGSKA (reference sequence). V lost 7 bases, J lost 1 base, and 6 bases stayed unmatched. This CDR3 comprises 14 residues. The study, taken as a whole, reports: Contracting clones localized mainly to CM and EM when CD4+ and mainly to EMRA when CD8+. Later expanders leaned CD4+, whereas clones that contracted between day 15 and 85 were balanced CD4/CD8. Pre-infection memory contained some responding clones, which suggested that cross-reactive memory had joined.

The receptor was isolated from an adult woman who had mild COVID-19 (a few samples of this study predate the infection). Cell type and time point are not known. The chain combines TRBV20-1 with TRBJ2-3; 9 nucleotides align to TRBD2. The sample consisted of PBMCs or a T cell subset sorted from them (not recorded which). The CDR3 loop is CSGTLAGRTDTQYF. CDR3 sequence (DNA): TGCAGTGGTACCCTAGCGGGACGCACAGATACGCAGTATTTT.